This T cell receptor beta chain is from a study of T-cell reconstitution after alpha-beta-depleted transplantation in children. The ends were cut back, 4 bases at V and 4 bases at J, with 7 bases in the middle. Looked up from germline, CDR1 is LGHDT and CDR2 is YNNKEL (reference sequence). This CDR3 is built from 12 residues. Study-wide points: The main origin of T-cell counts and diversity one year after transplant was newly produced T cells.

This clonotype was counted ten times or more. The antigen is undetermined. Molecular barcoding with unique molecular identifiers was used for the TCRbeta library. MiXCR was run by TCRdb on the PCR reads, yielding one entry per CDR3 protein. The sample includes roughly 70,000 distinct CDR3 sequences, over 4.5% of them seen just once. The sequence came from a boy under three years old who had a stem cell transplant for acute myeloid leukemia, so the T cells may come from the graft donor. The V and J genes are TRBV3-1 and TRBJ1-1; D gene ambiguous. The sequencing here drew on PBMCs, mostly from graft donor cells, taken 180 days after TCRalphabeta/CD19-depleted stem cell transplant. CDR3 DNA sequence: TGTGCCAGCAGCCGCCCGGGCACTGAAGCTTTCTTT. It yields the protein CASSRPGTEAFF. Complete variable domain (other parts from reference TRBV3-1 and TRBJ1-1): DTAVSQTPKYLVTQMGNDKSIKCEQNLGHDTMYWYKQDSKKFLKIMFSYNNKELIINETVPNRFSPKSPDKAHLNLHINSLELGDSAVYFCASSRPGTEAFFGQGTRLTVV.